This is a list of T cell receptor beta chains from one sample in a study of molecular identifiers for immune sequencing clone quantification. TCRdb processed the PCR reads anew with MiXCR; each CDR3 protein has one entry. The table shows around 480,000 distinct CDR3 sequences, with 20% to 25% occurring only once. Sequences were obtained from naive CD8+ T cells from blood, with Jurkat cell RNA spiked in. The receptors shown here come from a human donor in good health. Some libraries in this study had Jurkat cell RNA spiked in. Each CDR3 is given with its conserved first and last residue. The order of the fields is J gene, D gene, clone size, V gene, CDR3 protein, CDR3 DNA. The D gene is left open where the match is weak. For some rows the clone size is stated as once, few or many, or as a class when expanded; others skip it.

J gene: TRBJ2-5; D gene: .; clone size: many; V gene: TRBV7-6; CDR3 protein: CASSSDKTSTQYF; CDR3 DNA: TGTGCCAGCAGCTCAGACAAGACATCGACCCAGTACTTC
J gene: TRBJ2-5; D gene: .; clone size: few; V gene: TRBV5-6; CDR3 protein: CASSTTGQQETQYF; CDR3 DNA: TGTGCCAGCAGCACGACAGGACAGCAAGAGACCCAGTACTTC
J gene: TRBJ2-7; D gene: .; clone size: many; V gene: TRBV7-2; CDR3 protein: CASSPEAPGGYEQYF; CDR3 DNA: TGTGCCAGCAGCCCCGAGGCCCCCGGAGGATACGAGCAGTACTTC
J gene: TRBJ2-4; D gene: TRBD1; clone size: .; V gene: TRBV5-1; CDR3 protein: CASSLGTGGGPKNIQYF; CDR3 DNA: TGCGCCAGCAGCTTGGGAACAGGGGGAGGCCCCAAAAACATTCAGTACTTC
J gene: TRBJ2-7; D gene: TRBD1; clone size: many; V gene: TRBV6-6; CDR3 protein: CASSPLTGRTYEQYF; CDR3 DNA: TGTGCCAGCAGTCCGCTGACAGGGCGTACCTACGAGCAGTACTTC
J gene: TRBJ2-1; D gene: .; clone size: .; V gene: TRBV24-1; CDR3 protein: CATSPGLMINEQLF; CDR3 DNA: TGTGCCACCAGCCCGGGACTCATGATAAATGAGCAGCTCTTC
J gene: TRBJ2-2; D gene: .; clone size: .; V gene: TRBV7-2; CDR3 protein: CASSPYGGRTSNPGELFF; CDR3 DNA: TGTGCCAGCAGCCCCTACGGAGGGCGAACTAGTAACCCCGGGGAGCTGTTTTTT
J gene: TRBJ2-3; D gene: .; clone size: many; V gene: TRBV6-5; CDR3 protein: CASSYSISGTDPQYF; CDR3 DNA: TGTGCCAGCAGTTACTCGATATCCGGGACCGATCCGCAGTATTTT
J gene: TRBJ2-7; D gene: .; clone size: .; V gene: TRBV27; CDR3 protein: CASSPGPIRYYEQYF; CDR3 DNA: TGTGCCAGCAGTCCCGGACCGATAAGGTACTACGAGCAGTACTTC
J gene: TRBJ2-1; D gene: .; clone size: few; V gene: TRBV20-1; CDR3 protein: CSARDDRAPLHEQFF; CDR3 DNA: TGCAGTGCTAGAGACGACCGGGCCCCATTGCATGAGCAGTTCTTC
J gene: TRBJ2-7; D gene: .; clone size: few; V gene: TRBV4-1; CDR3 protein: CASSQAPGLAYEQYF; CDR3 DNA: TGCGCCAGCAGCCAAGCCCCGGGGCTAGCCTACGAGCAGTACTTC
J gene: TRBJ2-3; D gene: .; clone size: many; V gene: TRBV10-2; CDR3 protein: CASSERLVSSTDTQYF; CDR3 DNA: TGCGCCAGCAGCGAGAGACTAGTCTCTAGCACAGATACGCAGTATTTT
J gene: TRBJ2-2; D gene: TRBD2; clone size: .; V gene: TRBV2; CDR3 protein: CASRGLAGNTGELFF; CDR3 DNA: TGTGCCAGCAGGGGACTAGCGGGAAACACCGGGGAGCTGTTTTTT
J gene: TRBJ2-1; D gene: TRBD2; clone size: .; V gene: TRBV29-1; CDR3 protein: CSAVLADLYNEQFF; CDR3 DNA: TGCAGCGCCGTCCTAGCGGACCTCTACAATGAGCAGTTCTTC
J gene: TRBJ1-1; D gene: .; clone size: .; V gene: TRBV10-3; CDR3 protein: CAISDAGPMNTEAFF; CDR3 DNA: TGTGCCATCAGTGACGCTGGACCGATGAACACTGAAGCTTTCTTT
J gene: TRBJ1-1; D gene: .; clone size: .; V gene: TRBV28; CDR3 protein: CASNPWTANTEAFF; CDR3 DNA: TGTGCCAGCAATCCTTGGACAGCGAACACTGAAGCTTTCTTT
J gene: TRBJ2-7; D gene: .; clone size: many; V gene: TRBV7-8; CDR3 protein: CASSLGEWNEQYF; CDR3 DNA: TGTGCCAGCAGCTTGGGGGAATGGAACGAGCAGTACTTC
J gene: TRBJ2-3; D gene: .; clone size: many; V gene: TRBV11-2; CDR3 protein: CASSPNNPTDTQYF; CDR3 DNA: TGTGCCAGCAGCCCAAACAATCCCACAGATACGCAGTATTTT
J gene: TRBJ2-3; D gene: .; clone size: many; V gene: TRBV4-1; CDR3 protein: CASSPVTASTQYF; CDR3 DNA: TGCGCCAGCAGCCCAGTGACAGCTTCTACGCAGTATTTT
J gene: TRBJ2-3; D gene: TRBD2; clone size: many; V gene: TRBV6-5; CDR3 protein: CASSYSSGGAQDTQYF; CDR3 DNA: TGTGCCAGCAGTTACTCGAGCGGGGGGGCCCAAGATACGCAGTATTTT
J gene: TRBJ1-5; D gene: .; clone size: many; V gene: TRBV12-3/TRBV12-4; CDR3 protein: CARPPGGLGGPQHF; CDR3 DNA: TGTGCCAGACCACCCGGGGGCTTAGGAGGGCCCCAGCATTTT
J gene: TRBJ1-5; D gene: .; clone size: few; V gene: TRBV2; CDR3 protein: CASGVNQLQHF; CDR3 DNA: TGTGCCAGCGGTGTGAATCAGCTCCAGCATTTT
J gene: TRBJ1-5; D gene: .; clone size: many; V gene: TRBV19; CDR3 protein: CASSIDTGNQPQHF; CDR3 DNA: TGTGCCAGTAGTATAGATACAGGCAATCAGCCCCAGCATTTT
J gene: TRBJ2-3; D gene: TRBD2; clone size: many; V gene: TRBV3-1; CDR3 protein: CASSQGLAGQPDTQYF; CDR3 DNA: TGTGCCAGCAGCCAAGGACTAGCGGGTCAACCCGATACGCAGTATTTT
J gene: TRBJ2-2; D gene: TRBD2; clone size: once; V gene: TRBV6-2/TRBV6-3; CDR3 protein: CASSPPRLAGGNTGELFF; CDR3 DNA: TGTGCCAGCAGTCCCCCACGACTAGCGGGGGGGAACACCGGGGAGCTGTTTTTT
J gene: TRBJ2-3; D gene: TRBD2; clone size: many; V gene: TRBV12-5; CDR3 protein: CASGFQAGVTDTQYF; CDR3 DNA: TGTGCTAGTGGTTTTCAAGCGGGGGTCACAGATACGCAGTATTTT
J gene: TRBJ1-5; D gene: TRBD1; clone size: few; V gene: TRBV20-1; CDR3 protein: CSATEDRANQPQHF; CDR3 DNA: TGCAGTGCCACTGAGGACAGGGCTAATCAGCCCCAGCATTTT
J gene: TRBJ1-1; D gene: .; clone size: few; V gene: TRBV7-9; CDR3 protein: CASSLEGPWGFF; CDR3 DNA: TGTGCCAGCAGCTTAGAGGGACCTTGGGGTTTCTTT
J gene: TRBJ2-3; D gene: TRBD2; clone size: many; V gene: TRBV14; CDR3 protein: CASRSAGENTDTQYF; CDR3 DNA: TGTGCCAGTAGATCGGCGGGAGAAAACACAGATACGCAGTATTTT
J gene: TRBJ2-3; D gene: .; clone size: many; V gene: TRBV24-1; CDR3 protein: CATSDLPSASTDTQYF; CDR3 DNA: TGTGCCACCAGTGATTTGCCGTCGGCTAGCACAGATACGCAGTATTTT
J gene: TRBJ2-7; D gene: TRBD1; clone size: few; V gene: TRBV7-2; CDR3 protein: CASSLALTGWSEQYF; CDR3 DNA: TGTGCCAGCAGCTTAGCCCTGACAGGGTGGAGTGAGCAGTACTTC
J gene: TRBJ2-3; D gene: .; clone size: .; V gene: TRBV19; CDR3 protein: CASSIVEGGPADTQYF; CDR3 DNA: TGTGCCAGTAGTATAGTAGAGGGGGGGCCAGCAGATACGCAGTATTTT
J gene: TRBJ1-1; D gene: .; clone size: few; V gene: TRBV5-8; CDR3 protein: CASSLGPSLTEAFF; CDR3 DNA: TGTGCCAGCAGCTTGGGGCCTAGTTTAACTGAAGCTTTCTTT
J gene: TRBJ2-5; D gene: TRBD2; clone size: few; V gene: TRBV6-2/TRBV6-3; CDR3 protein: CASSYERGVTYQETQYF; CDR3 DNA: TGTGCCAGCAGTTACGAGCGGGGGGTCACTTACCAAGAGACCCAGTACTTC
J gene: TRBJ1-1; D gene: TRBD1; clone size: .; V gene: TRBV27; CDR3 protein: CASSLDVPDRGPTEAFF; CDR3 DNA: TGTGCCAGCAGTTTAGACGTTCCGGACAGGGGGCCTACTGAAGCTTTCTTT
J gene: TRBJ2-3; D gene: TRBD1; clone size: few; V gene: TRBV4-2; CDR3 protein: CASSHPTGTGEFNTDTQYF; CDR3 DNA: TGTGCCAGCAGCCACCCCACCGGGACAGGGGAGTTTAACACAGATACGCAGTATTTT
J gene: TRBJ2-3; D gene: TRBD2; clone size: few; V gene: TRBV5-4; CDR3 protein: CASSLVAGDLNTQYF; CDR3 DNA: TGTGCCAGCAGCTTGGTAGCGGGGGATCTAAATACGCAGTATTTT
J gene: TRBJ2-2; D gene: TRBD2; clone size: .; V gene: TRBV19; CDR3 protein: CASRAASGSVLLLAGELFF; CDR3 DNA: TGTGCCAGTAGGGCGGCTAGCGGGAGCGTGTTGTTACTGGCCGGGGAGCTGTTTTTT
J gene: TRBJ1-2; D gene: TRBD1; clone size: few; V gene: TRBV6-2/TRBV6-3; CDR3 protein: CASSNGQGAYGYTF; CDR3 DNA: TGTGCCAGCAGCAACGGACAGGGGGCCTATGGCTACACCTTC
J gene: TRBJ2-3; D gene: .; clone size: many; V gene: TRBV29-1; CDR3 protein: CSVDRQGGDTQYF; CDR3 DNA: TGCAGCGTTGACCGGCAGGGCGGCGATACGCAGTATTTT
J gene: TRBJ2-7; D gene: .; clone size: many; V gene: TRBV6-2/TRBV6-3; CDR3 protein: CASSYGQGLYEQYF; CDR3 DNA: TGTGCCAGCAGTTATGGCCAGGGCCTCTACGAGCAGTACTTC
J gene: TRBJ2-7; D gene: .; clone size: .; V gene: TRBV20-1; CDR3 protein: CSAIRGQGGSYEQYF; CDR3 DNA: TGCAGTGCGATCCGTGGCCAGGGTGGTTCCTACGAGCAGTACTTC
J gene: TRBJ1-1; D gene: .; clone size: few; V gene: TRBV5-6; CDR3 protein: CASSLGGSSYTEAFF; CDR3 DNA: TGTGCCAGCAGCCTTGGGGGAAGTTCCTACACTGAAGCTTTCTTT
J gene: TRBJ1-1; D gene: .; clone size: .; V gene: TRBV9; CDR3 protein: CASSVQTGGRTEAFF; CDR3 DNA: TGTGCCAGCAGCGTCCAGACAGGCGGACGCACTGAAGCTTTCTTT
J gene: TRBJ2-3; D gene: TRBD2; clone size: many; V gene: TRBV5-6; CDR3 protein: CASSLLAGGPGVDTQYF; CDR3 DNA: TGTGCCAGCAGCCTACTAGCGGGGGGGCCGGGAGTAGATACGCAGTATTTT
J gene: TRBJ2-1; D gene: TRBD1; clone size: .; V gene: TRBV4-3; CDR3 protein: CTSSQDRQGAYEQSF; CDR3 DNA: TGCACCAGCAGCCAAGATCGGCAGGGGGCTTATGAGCAGTCCTTC
J gene: TRBJ1-2; D gene: .; clone size: many; V gene: TRBV12-3/TRBV12-4; CDR3 protein: CASSLRVGPEDPYTF; CDR3 DNA: TGTGCCAGCAGTCTGAGGGTCGGGCCCGAGGATCCCTACACCTTC
J gene: TRBJ1-1; D gene: TRBD1; clone size: .; V gene: TRBV4-3; CDR3 protein: CASSRDARDRDLEAFF; CDR3 DNA: TGCGCCAGCAGCCGAGACGCCCGGGACAGGGACTTGGAAGCTTTCTTT
J gene: TRBJ1-4; D gene: TRBD1; clone size: many; V gene: TRBV13; CDR3 protein: CASSFSGGTANEKLFF; CDR3 DNA: TGTGCCAGCAGCTTTTCAGGGGGCACGGCTAATGAAAAACTGTTTTTT
J gene: TRBJ2-5; D gene: .; clone size: .; V gene: TRBV27; CDR3 protein: CASSLVGSETQYF; CDR3 DNA: TGTGCCAGCAGTTTAGTGGGGTCGGAGACCCAGTACTTC
J gene: TRBJ2-3; D gene: TRBD1; clone size: many; V gene: TRBV29-1; CDR3 protein: CSVNGPTGDGSDTQYF; CDR3 DNA: TGCAGCGTAAATGGACCTACAGGGGACGGTTCAGATACGCAGTATTTT
J gene: TRBJ2-7; D gene: .; clone size: many; V gene: TRBV6-5; CDR3 protein: CASSPGSAGKQYF; CDR3 DNA: TGTGCCAGCAGCCCGGGGTCGGCAGGGAAGCAGTACTTC
J gene: TRBJ2-5; D gene: .; clone size: many; V gene: TRBV12-3/TRBV12-4; CDR3 protein: CASSLETRRETQYF; CDR3 DNA: TGTGCCAGCAGTTTAGAAACAAGGAGAGAGACCCAGTACTTC
J gene: TRBJ2-3; D gene: TRBD2; clone size: .; V gene: TRBV11-2; CDR3 protein: CASSTVRKREGIQFDTDTQYF; CDR3 DNA: TGTGCCAGCAGCACCGTCCGAAAGCGGGAGGGCATTCAATTCGACACAGATACGCAGTATTTT
J gene: TRBJ2-3; D gene: TRBD2; clone size: many; V gene: TRBV6-6; CDR3 protein: CASSYPSGGTSTDTQYF; CDR3 DNA: TGTGCCAGCAGTTACCCTAGCGGGGGAACTAGCACAGATACGCAGTATTTT
J gene: TRBJ2-5; D gene: .; clone size: few; V gene: TRBV7-8; CDR3 protein: CASSYTGDQETQYF; CDR3 DNA: TGTGCCAGCAGCTACACAGGAGACCAAGAGACCCAGTACTTC
J gene: TRBJ2-1; D gene: .; clone size: once; V gene: TRBV6-1; CDR3 protein: CASSEVRNPGVNEQFF; CDR3 DNA: TGTGCCAGCAGTGAAGTCCGCAATCCCGGGGTTAATGAGCAGTTCTTC
J gene: TRBJ2-2; D gene: .; clone size: few; V gene: TRBV5-1; CDR3 protein: CATAPENTGELFF; CDR3 DNA: TGCGCCACGGCCCCCGAGAACACCGGGGAGCTGTTTTTT